Listed here are 16 T cell receptor beta chains from one sample, sequenced in a study of blood T cells in healthy people across ages. Sample-barcoded 5' priming and a J-beta primer mix drove a second PCR of about 7 to 11 cycles. MiXCR, run by TCRdb on the 5' RACE reads, gives a single entry per CDR3 protein. The sample lists 1,300,000 or so distinct CDR3 sequences; 59% were seen once. Input material: blood. The origin of the receptors is a young man in good health.

This clonotype appeared a single time. The chain couples TRBV29-1 to TRBJ2-7; weak D call: TRBD2 (6 bases). The J call may be in error: the DNA end matches TRBJ2-5 better. CDR1 and CDR2 from the germline V gene are SQVTM and ANQGSEA. This CDR3 is 14 amino acids long. CDR3 nucleotides: TGCAGCGTTGAAGAGGGGGGACGGGGAGAGACCCAGTACTTC. Its translation is CSVEEGGRGETQYF.

The chain recombines TRBV27 with TRBJ1-2; 7 nucleotides agree with TRBD1. Germline CDR1 is MNHEY and CDR2 is SMNVEV (reference sequence). This CDR3 spans 15 amino acids. J gave up 4 bases and V 3 bases, and 8 bases lay outside the gene matches. The CDR3 protein is CASSFLSGQSYGYTF. CDR3 bases: TGTGCCAGCAGTTTTCTCTCGGGACAGAGCTATGGCTACACCTTC.

A few counts support this clonotype. The chain links TRBV5-5 to TRBJ2-1, with 14 bases that match TRBD2. The junction had 6 bases not matched to a gene; V was cut back by 1 base and J by 0 bases. The CDR3 has 19 amino acids. CDR1 and CDR2 from the germline V gene are SGHKS and YYEKEE (reference sequence). The CDR3 loop is CASSLFGLAGGRSYNEQFF. CDR3 in DNA: TGTGCCAGCAGCTTGTTTGGACTAGCGGGGGGCCGCTCCTACAATGAGCAGTTCTTC.

The CDR3 coding sequence is TGTGCCAGCAGTTACGGGGACAGCGAAGCTTTCTTT. Translating it yields CASSYGDSEAFF. The chain has TRBV6-2 or TRBV6-3 and TRBJ1-1, with 7 bases matching TRBD1. Per the germline V gene, CDR1 is MNHEY and CDR2 is SVGEGT. The J segment lost 8 bases and the V segment lost 2 bases, leaving 2 bases of the junction unmatched. This CDR3 spans 12 amino acids.

This clonotype was counted a few times. CDR3 in DNA: TGCAGTGCCCGCCCCCTCTTCGGCTCCTACGAGCAGTACTTC. It yields the protein CSARPLFGSYEQYF. The chain has TRBV20-1 and TRBJ2-7; D remains ambiguous. The V and J ends lost 6 bases and 0 bases respectively, with 15 bases between them. This CDR3 contains 14 residues. Germline CDR1 is DFQATT and CDR2 is SNEGSKA (reference sequence).

The CDR3 protein is CASSGTSGGTGELFF. DNA for the CDR3: TGCGCCAGCAGTGGGACTAGCGGGGGTACCGGGGAGCTGTTTTTT. This chain links TRBV10-2 with TRBJ2-2; 13 nucleotides agree with TRBD2. This CDR3 has 15 residues. V lost 4 bases to trimming and J lost 5 bases; unmatched junction nucleotides: 1. Germline CDR1 WSHSY, CDR2 SAAADI.

This chain links TRBV13 with TRBJ2-7, with D possibly TRBD2 on 6 matching bases. The V gene lost 4 bases and the J gene lost 5 bases, with 15 bases spanning the gap. The CDR3 has 14 amino acids. Germline V CDR1 and CDR2: PRHDT, FYEKMQ (reference sequence). The CDR3 DNA reads TGTGCCAGCAGCTCGGGACTGTGGGGGAACGAGCAGTACTTC. This encodes CASSSGLWGNEQYF.

The V call is TRBV15, the J call TRBJ1-1; D unresolved. The V gene lost 7 bases and the J gene lost 0 bases, with 15 bases spanning the gap. Germline V CDR1 and CDR2: LNHNV, YYDKDF (reference sequence). The CDR3 is 15 amino acids. The CDR3 reads CATKAGSEMNTEAFF. The CDR3 DNA reads TGTGCCACCAAGGCGGGCAGCGAAATGAACACTGAAGCTTTCTTT. The whole variable domain, filled in from reference TRBV15 and TRBJ1-1, reads DAMVIQNPRYQVTQFGKPVTLSCSQTLNHNVMYWYQQKSSQAPKLLFHYYDKDFNNEADTPDNFQSRRPNTSFCFLDIRSPGLGDTAMYLCATKAGSEMNTEAFFGQGTRLTVV.

The chain couples TRBV12-3 or TRBV12-4 to TRBJ2-3; tentative D call: TRBD2 (6 bases). The CDR3 length is 15 residues. Trimming took 3 bases from V and 4 from J, leaving 14 bases between them. Here the CDR3 reads CASSFLYGSSDTQYF. DNA of the CDR3: TGTGCCAGCAGTTTCTTATACGGGAGCTCAGATACGCAGTATTTT.

V is TRBV7-6 and J is TRBJ2-1, with a weak D call TRBD1 (6 bases). Germline lookup yields CDR1 SGHVS and CDR2 FNYEAQ. The CDR3 runs 15 residues. V was trimmed by 7 bases and J by 15 bases, leaving 28 bases between them. The DNA of the CDR3 is TGTGCCAGCAAGGACAGTTCCAGCAATGAGCAGTTCTGGTTCTTC. Translated, it gives CASKDSSSNEQFWFF.

The CDR3 sequence is CSVEVGDPYEQYF. DNA for the CDR3: TGCAGCGTTGAAGTGGGGGATCCCTACGAGCAGTACTTC. The J gene is TRBJ2-7, the V gene TRBV29-1, with D perhaps being TRBD1 or TRBD2 (5 bases each). The length of the CDR3 is 13 residues. With 1 base removed from V and 2 bases from J, the gap between germline ends came to 9 bases. Germline CDR1 and CDR2: SQVTM and ANQGSEA.

The chain uses TRBV3-1 and TRBJ2-5; D perhaps matches TRBD2 (5 bases). This CDR3 comprises 14 residues. Trimming shortened V by 2 bases and J by 5 bases, and 12 bases separated the two germline ends. The V gene's germline CDR1 is LGHDT and CDR2 YNNKEL (reference sequence). CDR3 DNA: TGTGCCAGCAGCCAATTTAACGGGATGGAGACCCAGTACTTC. The encoded protein is CASSQFNGMETQYF.

The chain joins TRBV27 to TRBJ2-3, with 8 bases fitting TRBD2. Germline V lookup: CDR1 MNHEY, CDR2 SMNVEV (reference sequence). The CDR3 covers 14 residues. The ends lost 7 bases at V and 6 bases at J; junction bases unmatched: 9. The CDR3: CASMFGGATDTQYF. Written as DNA, the CDR3 is TGTGCCAGCATGTTCGGGGGGGCTACGGATACGCAGTATTTT.

The V gene is TRBV7-9, the J gene TRBJ2-4; possible D gene TRBD2, 6 bases. The end of the DNA fits TRBJ2-7 better, so the J call may be wrong. Germline V lookup: CDR1 SEHNR, CDR2 FQNEAQ (reference sequence). This CDR3 contains 15 residues. The CDR3 DNA is TGTGCCAGCAGCTTACTAGCGTCTGCCGAATACGAGCAGTACTTC. Translating it yields CASSLLASAEYEQYF.

CDR3 DNA sequence: TGCAGTGCTACTACACAGCCACCCCTCCACTTT. Its protein product is CSATTQPPLHF. The chain links TRBV20-1 to TRBJ1-6, with D unresolved. This CDR3 is 11 amino acids long. Trimming removed 4 bases from V and 11 bases from J, with 9 bases in between. The germline V gene has CDR1 DFQATT and CDR2 SNEGSKA (reference sequence).

The rearrangement links TRBV4-1 to TRBJ2-5; D may match TRBD1 or TRBD2 (5 bases each). The ends were cut back, 0 bases at V and 13 bases at J, with 18 bases in the middle. The CDR3 has 14 amino acids. CDR1 is MGHRA and CDR2 is YSYEKL in the germline V gene. CDR3 nucleotide sequence: TGCGCCAGCAGCCAAGATTCGGACGGGGCGAGGGCGTACTTC. Translated: CASSQDSDGARAYF.